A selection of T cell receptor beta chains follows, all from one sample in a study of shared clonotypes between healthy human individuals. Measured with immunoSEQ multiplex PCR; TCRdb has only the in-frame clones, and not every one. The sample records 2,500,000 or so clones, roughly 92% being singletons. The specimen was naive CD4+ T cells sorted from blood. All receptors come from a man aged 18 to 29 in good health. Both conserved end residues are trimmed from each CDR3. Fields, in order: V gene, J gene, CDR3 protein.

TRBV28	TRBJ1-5	ASSLTAVNSNQPQH
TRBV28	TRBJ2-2	ASSLGQTRGTGELF
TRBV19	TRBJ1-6	ASSIIGDASPLH
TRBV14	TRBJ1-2	ASSPLEQASYGYT
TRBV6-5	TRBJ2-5	ASSYKRGGETQY
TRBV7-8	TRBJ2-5	ASSFETAQY
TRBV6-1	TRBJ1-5	ASSPTGGGRQPQH
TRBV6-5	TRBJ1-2	ASSYSGNSNYGYT
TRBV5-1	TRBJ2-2	ASSTLGVQGVLNTGELF
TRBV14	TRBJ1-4	ASSVRTATNEKLF
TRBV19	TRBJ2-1	ASSVGLAGEQF
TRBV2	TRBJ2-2	ASRLRLAGIIRAGRELF
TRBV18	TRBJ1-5	ASSRATNQPQH
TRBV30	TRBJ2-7	AWSLGTGTYEQY
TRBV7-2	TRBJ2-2	ASSADRGTGELF
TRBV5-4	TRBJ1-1	ASRSATEAF
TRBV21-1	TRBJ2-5	ASSKAGGRETQY
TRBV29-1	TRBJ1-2	SVESRGHNYGYT
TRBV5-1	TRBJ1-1	ASPNPGPYLKDTEAF
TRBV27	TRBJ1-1	ASRLRYNTEAF
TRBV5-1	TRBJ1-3	ASSGQGNTIY
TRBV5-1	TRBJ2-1	ASSLGTAVYNEQF
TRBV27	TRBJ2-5	ASSFMGGETQY
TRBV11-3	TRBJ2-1	ASSSNVGPGENEQF
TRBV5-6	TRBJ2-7	ASSFSGTYEQY
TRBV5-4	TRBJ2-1	ASSLVLRGYNEQF
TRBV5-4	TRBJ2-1	ASSQGGGQSSYNEQF
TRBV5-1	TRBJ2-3	ASSLEGLAGVRTDTQY
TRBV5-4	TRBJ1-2	ASSLGGDTGYT
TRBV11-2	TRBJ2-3	ASSWWTSGGAGDTQY
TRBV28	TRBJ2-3	ASSLTGGPDTQY
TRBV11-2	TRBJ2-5	ASSSRLARQETQY
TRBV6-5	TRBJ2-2	ASSYSNTGELF
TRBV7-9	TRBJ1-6	ASSLSGQSPLH
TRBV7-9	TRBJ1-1	ASSSAKGRAGEAF
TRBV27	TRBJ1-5	ASGRVSNQPQH
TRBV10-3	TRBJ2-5	AISVGAPGETQY
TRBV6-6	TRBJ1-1	ASSYGTGSEAF
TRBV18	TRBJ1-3	ASSPLTGNGNTIY
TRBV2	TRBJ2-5	ASRGETQY
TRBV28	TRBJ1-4	ASSNLSGKFNEKLF
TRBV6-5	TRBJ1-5	ASRQTGGQNQPQH
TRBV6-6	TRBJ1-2	ASSYVAAGVDGYT
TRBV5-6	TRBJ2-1	ASSRGVAGGVNEQF
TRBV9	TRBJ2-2	ASSPRQNTGELF
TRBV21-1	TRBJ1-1	ASSNGTGSNTEAF
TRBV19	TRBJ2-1	ASSIEGPVLPRHEQF
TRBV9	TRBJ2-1	ASSVGSEQF
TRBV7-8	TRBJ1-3	ASSLDRGVLGDTIY
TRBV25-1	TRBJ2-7	ASSEAGVIPHEQY
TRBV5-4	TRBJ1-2	ASSLEGLYGYT